The TCR beta chain described here comes from a study of blood T cell repertoires in COVID-19. About the research overall: T cells, B-cell-depleted T cells, or PBMCs supplied cDNA or gDNA.

Measured with immunoSEQ multiplex PCR; TCRdb has only the in-frame clones, and not every one. The sample yields over 250,000 clones, around 80% seen once. The germline gives CDR1 MNHEY, CDR2 SMNVEV (reference sequence). This CDR3 is built from 15 residues. V was pared by 4 bases and J by 6 bases, with 16 bases between. Ages ranged from roughly 18 to 100 years, with residence in 24 US areas. The rearrangement links TRBV27 to TRBJ1-5, with D possibly being TRBD1 (6 bases). The source is a man aged 40-49 years who had been exposed to COVID-19. The sample was PBMCs or T cells enriched from blood (not recorded which). The CDR3 region has the DNA TGTGCCAGCAGTTACACAGGGCATGGTATTCAGCCCCAGCATTTT. This translates into CASSYTGHGIQPQHF.